These T cell receptor beta chains were read from a single sample in a study of cytomegalovirus exposure and HLA in healthy donors. The method was immunoSEQ multiplex PCR; TCRdb's version includes in-frame clones alone and lacks a portion of them. This sample has roughly 43,000 clones, with around 60% found just once. What was sequenced was PBMCs. The receptors were sampled from a human donor in good health. Each CDR3 is given with its conserved first and last residue. The D gene is left open where the match is weak. Clone size is not always given. Where it is, it says once, few, many or a class for expanded clones.

TRBV30	TRBJ1-6	-	TRBD1	CAWSRDRGLGRNNSPLHF	TGTGCCTGGAGTAGGGACAGGGGCTTGGGTCGTAATAATTCACCCCTCCACTTT
TRBV10-2	TRBJ2-1	-	TRBD1	CASSEGQGAYNEQFF	TGCGCCAGCAGTGAAGGGCAGGGGGCTTACAATGAGCAGTTCTTC
TRBV19	TRBJ1-5	-	-	CASNVDGVRNQPQHF	TGTGCCAGTAACGTAGACGGAGTTCGCAATCAGCCCCAGCATTTT
TRBV4-3	TRBJ2-1	-	-	CASSPPWGGRDEQFF	TGCGCCAGCAGCCCCCCATGGGGGGGCAGGGATGAGCAGTTCTTC
TRBV18	TRBJ1-4	-	-	CASSAGAAVEKLFF	TGTGCCAGCTCAGCAGGGGCCGCCGTTGAAAAACTGTTTTTT
TRBV28	TRBJ1-2	few	-	CASRTAGTLGYTF	TGTGCCAGCAGAACTGCCGGGACATTGGGCTACACCTTC
TRBV10-2	TRBJ1-4	-	-	CASTITGEKLFF	TGCGCCAGCACCATCACGGGTGAAAAACTGTTTTTT
TRBV5-6	TRBJ1-5	-	-	CASSSLLGGGSQPQHF	TGTGCCAGCAGCTCATTACTGGGGGGGGGCAGTCAGCCCCAGCATTTT
TRBV29-1	TRBJ2-7	-	TRBD1	CSVPGPYRGSEQYF	TGCAGCGTTCCTGGCCCCTACAGGGGGAGCGAGCAGTACTTC
TRBV10-3	TRBJ1-2	few	-	CAISESGPTVGYGYTF	TGTGCCATCAGTGAGTCGGGGCCCACAGTGGGCTATGGCTACACCTTC
TRBV10-1	TRBJ2-1	-	TRBD2	CASSGGGTGNEQFF	TGCGCCAGCAGTGGCGGGGGGACTGGGAATGAGCAGTTCTTC
TRBV5-6	TRBJ1-2	-	TRBD1	CASRKQGVTGYGYTF	TGTGCCAGCAGGAAACAGGGGGTGACTGGCTATGGCTACACCTTC
TRBV5-4	TRBJ2-2	-	-	CASSPRARGAGELFF	TGTGCCAGCAGCCCGAGGGCTCGGGGAGCCGGGGAGCTGTTTTTT
TRBV2	TRBJ2-6	few	-	CASSESGSGANVLTF	TGTGCCAGCAGTGAGTCGGGGTCTGGGGCCAACGTCCTGACTTTC
TRBV6-5	TRBJ1-3	-	TRBD1	CASSLDRTSGNTIYF	TGTGCCAGCAGTTTGGACAGGACGTCTGGAAACACCATATATTTT
TRBV28	TRBJ1-3	-	-	CASSPGLGAGNTIYF	TGTGCCAGCAGTCCAGGATTAGGGGCAGGAAACACCATATATTTT
TRBV30	TRBJ2-6	-	-	CAWRAPNRVSGANVLTF	TGTGCCTGGAGGGCCCCCAACAGGGTCTCTGGGGCCAACGTCCTGACTTTC
TRBV19	TRBJ1-4	-	-	CATEDQGGVGKLFF	TGTGCCACAGAGGACCAGGGCGGAGTGGGGAAACTGTTTTTT
TRBV27	TRBJ2-6	once	TRBD2	CASSLVPPGGGSSGANVLTF	TGTGCCAGCAGTTTAGTCCCCCCGGGGGGGGGCAGCTCTGGGGCCAACGTCCTGACTTTC
TRBV2	TRBJ2-3	-	-	CASTKGQFSTDTQYF	TGTGCCAGCACGAAGGGGCAGTTTAGCACAGATACGCAGTATTTT
TRBV7-9	TRBJ2-5	-	TRBD1	CASSLVQGVETQYF	TGTGCCAGCAGCTTAGTGCAGGGGGTAGAGACCCAGTACTTC
TRBV30	TRBJ1-5	few	-	CAWSASNAGQPQHF	TGTGCCTGGAGCGCGAGTAATGCAGGGCAGCCCCAGCATTTT
TRBV19	TRBJ1-5	-	-	CASSLGEVFNQPQHF	TGTGCCAGTAGTCTAGGGGAGGTCTTCAATCAGCCCCAGCATTTT
TRBV6-1	TRBJ1-6	-	-	CASSEGGPNSPLHF	TGTGCCAGCAGTGAAGGCGGCCCTAATTCACCCCTCCACTTT
TRBV7-2	TRBJ2-5	-	TRBD1	CASRFTGVQETQYF	TGTGCCAGCAGATTCACAGGGGTCCAAGAGACCCAGTACTTC
TRBV13	TRBJ2-7	once	TRBD1	CASSGQENYEQYF	TGTGCCAGCAGCGGACAGGAGAATTACGAGCAGTACTTC
TRBV5-4	TRBJ1-6	-	-	CASSSMTEGNSPLHF	TGTGCCAGCAGCTCGATGACGGAGGGGAATTCACCCCTCCACTTT
TRBV5-1	TRBJ2-7	once	-	CASSLRAPRDEQYF	TGCGCCAGCAGCTTGCGCGCACCCCGGGACGAGCAGTACTTC
TRBV9	TRBJ2-5	-	-	CASSVMGTQTQYF	TGTGCCAGCAGCGTAATGGGGACACAGACCCAGTACTTC
TRBV29-1	TRBJ2-2	few	-	CSVDLRQGFTGELFF	TGCAGCGTTGATTTAAGGCAGGGTTTCACCGGGGAGCTGTTTTTT
TRBV4-1	TRBJ1-4	few	-	CASSPPRGWEKLFF	TGCGCCAGCAGCCCACCGCGGGGGTGGGAAAAACTGTTTTTT
TRBV30	TRBJ1-4	-	TRBD1	CAYDRGNSYGEKLFF	TGTGCCTACGACAGGGGAAATAGTTACGGTGAAAAACTGTTTTTT
TRBV5-1	TRBJ1-1	-	TRBD1	CASSLDRGTEAFF	TGCGCCAGCAGCTTGGACAGGGGGACTGAAGCTTTCTTT
TRBV10-3	TRBJ1-2	-	-	CATATSDIIYTF	TGTGCCACAGCCACCTCGGACATTATCTACACCTTC
TRBV7-2	TRBJ1-2	-	TRBD1	CASSSGQGLGYGYTF	TGTGCCAGCAGCTCTGGACAGGGGTTAGGCTATGGCTACACCTTC
TRBV7-2	TRBJ2-2	once	-	CASSKTSRGYYGGELFF	TGTGCCAGCAGTAAGACTAGTCGTGGGTATTATGGCGGGGAGCTGTTTTTT
TRBV5-4	TRBJ2-5	-	-	CASSPPLGSQETQYF	TGTGCCAGCAGCCCACCCCTAGGTAGCCAGGAGACCCAGTACTTC
TRBV6-5	TRBJ2-7	-	TRBD1	CASLSRQGRSYEQYF	TGTGCCAGTCTCTCGAGACAGGGCCGCTCCTACGAGCAGTACTTC
TRBV6-5	TRBJ2-1	-	-	CASSRTFTYYNEQFF	TGTGCCAGCAGCCGGACATTTACCTACTACAATGAGCAGTTCTTC